Below are 6 T cell receptor beta chains sequenced from a single sample in a study of cytomegalovirus exposure and HLA in healthy donors. Vbeta (60) and Jbeta (13) primers were used in the PCR. Repertoires were generated with immunoSEQ multiplex PCR, while TCRdb's copy carries only in-frame clones and drops some. Of 150,000 to 180,000 clones in the sample, 75% to 85% were seen once. Sequencing was done on a sample of PBMCs. These receptors originate from a woman in her thirties or forties in good health and CMV-seropositive.

This chain links TRBV6-5 with TRBJ1-5; 7 nucleotides align to TRBD1. V was clipped by 0 bases and J by 4 bases; unmatched bases: 0. Per the germline V gene, CDR1 is MNHEY and CDR2 is SVGAGI. This CDR3 contains 14 residues. The CDR3 loop is CASSYSGQNQPQHF. CDR3 DNA sequence: TGTGCCAGCAGTTACTCGGGACAGAATCAGCCCCAGCATTTT.

The gene calls are TRBV5-1 and TRBJ1-4; no reliable D call. This CDR3 contains 17 residues. The V end was cut by 0 bases, the J end by 3 bases, with 15 bases between. Germline V lookup: CDR1 SGHRS, CDR2 YFSETQ. The CDR3 coding sequence is TGCGCCAGCAGCTTGGGGGTGCGGTCGGCAGCTAATGAAAAACTGTTTTTT. This sequence encodes CASSLGVRSAANEKLFF.

This chain connects TRBV6-1 to TRBJ2-7; D gene unclear. V lost 4 bases and J lost 3, with 7 bases in between. Germline V gene sequence: CDR1 MNHNS, CDR2 SASEGT. The CDR3 contains 12 residues. The CDR3 loop reads CASSVTVYEQYF. In DNA, the CDR3 is TGTGCCAGCAGTGTAACAGTCTACGAGCAGTACTTC.

CDR3 bases: TGTGCCAGCAGTTACTCGGGACAGGGGAAGTCGTCGCGGCAGTACTTC. It specifies CASSYSGQGKSSRQYF. V usage is TRBV6-5 and J usage is TRBJ2-7; 10 bases line up with TRBD1. Germline assignment: CDR1 MNHEY and CDR2 SVGAGI. This CDR3 region has 16 residues. The junction had 11 bases not matched to a gene; V was cut back by 0 bases and J by 9 bases.

This clone occurred once. J is TRBJ1-3 and V is TRBV19, with D perhaps TRBD1 (5 bases). The CDR3 has 16 amino acids. Germline loops: CDR1 LNHDA, CDR2 SQIVND (reference sequence). Trimming cost V 4 bases and J 0 bases, with 13 bases left between them. The CDR3 region is CASSTRGSYSGNTIYF. DNA of the CDR3: TGTGCCAGTAGTACTAGGGGTTCATACTCTGGAAACACCATATATTTT.

The V and J genes are TRBV4-1 and TRBJ2-1; 7 bases match TRBD2. CDR1 and CDR2 (germline): MGHRA, YSYEKL. J lost 7 bases, V lost 1 base, and 7 bases had no gene match. This CDR3 has 15 residues. CDR3 nucleotide sequence: TGCGCCAGCAGCCAAGTCCCGGGAGCGGGGAATGAGCAGTTCTTC. Its protein product is CASSQVPGAGNEQFF.